This T cell receptor (beta chain) comes out of a study of Ad26.COV2.S vaccination and SARS-CoV-2 variants. In the study overall: In the study, Ad26.COV2.S was injected intramuscularly once, or twice 56 days apart.

Assay used: immunoSEQ multiplex PCR; TCRdb lists only in-frame clones, some missing. Of about 350,000 clones listed, around nine tenths are singletons. As regards this clone: Sequence at one end of the junction differs from germline and may be a read error.

Treatment here: some 20 received Ad26.COV2.S at low or high dose, single or two shots; about five received placebo; per-sample allocation not given. The samples date from day 63 after the first vaccine or placebo injection. This CDR3 is built from 15 residues. Germline assignment: CDR1 MDHEN and CDR2 SYDVKM. The chain recombines TRBV28 with TRBJ1-1; D gene uncertain. The TCR comes from a person between 18 and 59 years old who received the Ad26.COV2.S COVID-19 vaccine or a placebo. The sequencing here drew on peripheral blood, taken in a trial of Ad26.COV2.S vaccine versus placebo. As DNA, the CDR3 is TGTGCCGGCAGTTTAAGGTCCCGGTCAAACACTGAAGCTTTCTTT. Translating gives CAGSLRSRSNTEAFF.